These 23 T cell receptor beta chains share one sample of origin, sequenced in a study of blood T cells in healthy people across ages. A second PCR, run for roughly 6 to 11 cycles, used a sample-barcoded 5' primer plus a J-beta primer mix. TCRdb ran MiXCR on the 5' RACE reads and lists one entry per CDR3 protein. The repertoire has 1.5 million to 1.9 million distinct CDR3 sequences, under 55% of them found once; the top ten carry about 4%. The source material was blood. The receptors derive from a young woman in good health.

This clonotype was picked up a small number of times. This chain links TRBV18 with TRBJ2-1; 11 bases fit TRBD2. V was clipped by 3 bases and J by 4 bases; unmatched bases: 5. The length of the CDR3 is 16 residues. CDR1 is KGHSH, CDR2 LQKENI, per germline. This CDR3 is CASSPRLAGPYNEQFF. The CDR3 DNA sequence: TGTGCCAGCTCACCGAGACTAGCGGGACCTTACAATGAGCAGTTCTTC.

A note on this clonotype: This may come from a read error, since a much larger clone is one base off. The chain combines TRBV25-1 with TRBJ1-1; D not certain. The CDR3 has 11 residues. Germline V gene lookup returns CDR1 MGHDK and CDR2 SYGVNS. CDR3 region: CASSENTKAFF. CDR3 nucleotides: TGTGCCAGCAGTGAGAACACTAAAGCTTTCTTT.

This sequence joins TRBV2 and TRBJ2-4; TRBD1 is a possible D gene (6 bases). The end of the DNA aligns better with TRBJ2-5, so the J call may be wrong. Germline loops: CDR1 SNHLY, CDR2 FYNNEI. The CDR3 has 13 residues. The CDR3 DNA reads TGTGCCAGTATTTACAGGGAAATCGAGACCCAGTACTTC. Its protein product is CASIYREIETQYF.

The chain combines TRBV27 with TRBJ2-1; TRBD1 or TRBD2 may be the D gene (6 bases each). CDR1 is MNHEY, CDR2 SMNVEV, per germline (reference sequence). V was trimmed by 3 bases and J by 8 bases, leaving 11 bases between them. The CDR3 runs 13 residues. As DNA, the CDR3 is TGTGCCAGCAGTTTTCCGGGGGCGGATGAGCAGTTCTTC. Translation: CASSFPGADEQFF.

The J gene is TRBJ1-4, the V gene TRBV20-1; 11 bases map to TRBD1. The J segment lost 7 bases and the V segment lost 2 bases, leaving 3 bases of the junction unmatched. There are 14 residues in the CDR3. Germline V gives CDR1 DFQATT, CDR2 SNEGSKA (reference sequence). DNA for the CDR3: TGCAGTGCTAGACGGACAGGGGGCCGTGAAAAACTGTTTTTT. It is translated as CSARRTGGREKLFF.

A few counts support this clonotype. The chain joins TRBV29-1 to TRBJ2-5; no clear D gene. With 6 bases removed from V and 11 bases from J, the gap between germline ends came to 16 bases. The germline V gene has CDR1 SQVTM and CDR2 ANQGSEA. CDR3 length: 11 residues. CDR3 loop: CSVLASTVQYF. CDR3 bases: TGCAGCGTACTTGCCTCTACAGTGCAGTACTTC.

The chain couples TRBV28 to TRBJ2-1; 11 bases align to TRBD2. V shed 4 bases, J shed 10 bases, and the junction held 18 bases outside the gene matches. The CDR3 runs to 18 residues. The V gene's germline CDR1 is MDHEN and CDR2 SYDVKM. For the CDR3, the DNA is TGTGCCAGCAGTTCCCTCCTTGGACTAGCGGGTTCCATGAGGGAGCAGTTCTTC. Protein product: CASSSLLGLAGSMREQFF.

CDR3 sequence: CSVRLRLAEYEQYF. The CDR3, as DNA: TGCAGCGTGCGCCTTAGGCTAGCCGAATACGAGCAGTACTTC. This chain connects TRBV29-1 to TRBJ2-7, with a tentative D call TRBD2 (5 bases). Per the germline V gene, CDR1 is SQVTM and CDR2 is ANQGSEA. V lost 6 bases, J lost 4 bases, and 19 bases lay in between. This CDR3 has 14 amino acids.

This chain uses TRBV7-6 with TRBJ1-4; possibly TRBD1 for D (5 bases). V lost 1 base to trimming and J lost 3 bases, with 9 bases between them. Germline assignment: CDR1 SGHVS and CDR2 FNYEAQ. The CDR3 consists of 15 residues. CDR3 bases: TGTGCCAGCAGCTTAGTAAGGGGAGCTAATGAAAAACTGTTTTTT. As protein: CASSLVRGANEKLFF.

The chain employs TRBV7-2 and TRBJ1-5, with 8 bases identical to TRBD1. Trimming took 4 bases from V and 2 from J; bases not matched to a gene: 7. The germline CDR1 and CDR2 sequences are SGHTA and FQGNSA. CDR3 length equals 16 residues. The CDR3 DNA reads TGTGCCAGCAGCTCCTCAGGGGGCGCTGGCAATCAGCCCCAGCATTTT. Residues: CASSSSGGAGNQPQHF.

The V call is TRBV5-1, the J call TRBJ1-5; 8 bases agree with TRBD1. V trimming: 5 bases; J trimming: 4 bases; junction bases outside the gene matches: 8. Germline V CDR1 and CDR2: SGHRS, YFSETQ. The CDR3 loop spans 15 amino acids. CDR3 DNA: TGCGCCAGCAGAATGGACAGGGCCCCTAATCAGCCCCAGCATTTT. Residues: CASRMDRAPNQPQHF.

The V and J genes are TRBV27 and TRBJ2-7; D is undetermined. The V end lost 6 bases, the J end lost 3 bases, and 12 bases lay between the germline ends. CDR1 and CDR2 from the germline V gene are MNHEY and SMNVEV (reference sequence). The CDR3 totals 13 residues. CDR3 bases: TGTGCCAGCAGGACTGGACGGCTCTACGAGCAGTACTTC. Translating gives CASRTGRLYEQYF.

This clonotype occurred a few times. This rearrangement joins TRBV12-3 or TRBV12-4 to TRBJ1-2; maybe TRBD1 (6 bases). The CDR3 is made up of 13 amino acids. The germline V and J ends were trimmed by 5 bases and 8 bases, with 15 bases remaining between them. The CDR3 sequence is CASSLIGGGGYTF. The CDR3 nucleotides are TGTGCCAGCAGTCTCATCGGGGGCGGGGGCTACACCTTC.

This clonotype was counted ten times or more. This chain joins TRBV6-5 and TRBJ1-2, with 7 bases matching TRBD1. Trimming removed 4 bases from V and 2 bases from J; junction bases left unmatched: 4. Germline CDR1 is MNHEY and CDR2 is SVGAGI. The CDR3 consists of 14 residues. The DNA for the CDR3 is TGTGCCAGCAGTTTAGGGGGCAGAAACTATGGCTACACCTTC. It encodes CASSLGGRNYGYTF.

The rearrangement uses TRBV27 and TRBJ1-2; D gene uncertain. This CDR3 is 16 amino acids long. V was clipped by 5 bases and J by 3 bases, with 19 bases between them. Germline CDR1 reads MNHEY; CDR2 reads SMNVEV (reference sequence). The CDR3 sequence is CASSPLLGKLDYGYTF. The CDR3 coding sequence is TGTGCCAGCAGTCCACTACTCGGCAAGCTGGACTATGGCTACACCTTC.

The genes are TRBV5-1 and TRBJ1-2; a weak D match, TRBD1 (6 bases). Germline loops: CDR1 SGHRS, CDR2 YFSETQ. The ends were cut back, 0 bases at V and 4 bases at J, with 13 bases in the middle. The CDR3 has 15 amino acids. CDR3 nucleotide sequence: TGCGCCAGCAGCTTGGACAGGGCCGCGACCTATGGCTACACCTTC. Translation: CASSLDRAATYGYTF.

This clonotype has just a few counts. V and J are TRBV3-1 and TRBJ2-3, with no clear D. Germline CDR1 LGHDT, CDR2 YNNKEL (reference sequence). The CDR3 consists of 14 residues. Trimming removed 5 bases from V and 2 bases from J, with 11 bases in between. For the CDR3, the DNA is TGTGCCAGCAGCACCCACGTTAACACAGATACGCAGTATTTT. This translates into CASSTHVNTDTQYF.

The V call is TRBV5-8, the J call TRBJ2-7, with TRBD1 matching over 7 bases. This CDR3 region has 12 residues. The junction had 4 bases not matched to a gene; V was cut back by 5 bases and J by 5 bases. Looked up from germline, CDR1 is SGHTS and CDR2 is YDEGEE. The CDR3 sequence: CASRRGRNEQYF. The CDR3 DNA follows: TGTGCCAGCAGAAGGGGGCGGAACGAGCAGTACTTC.

The table lists this clonotype with a few counts. This sequence joins TRBV24-1 and TRBJ2-3, with D maybe TRBD1 (6 bases). This CDR3 is 12 amino acids long. CDR1 KGHDR and CDR2 SFDVKD come from the germline V gene. V was pared by 6 bases and J by 4 bases, with 7 bases between. The CDR3 DNA reads as TGTGCCACCAGTCAGGGGTCAGATACGCAGTATTTT. This encodes CATSQGSDTQYF.

This clonotype occurred a few times. The chain has TRBV4-3 and TRBJ2-4; D is unclear. V was shortened by 0 bases and J by 15 bases, with 18 bases between the two germline ends. CDR1 LGHNA and CDR2 YSLEER come from the germline V gene. The CDR3 loop spans 14 amino acids. The CDR3 here is CASSQDRYSRRMYF. Here the CDR3 DNA reads TGCGCCAGCAGCCAAGATCGGTACAGCCGAAGAATGTACTTC.

The sample holds a few counts of this clonotype. The chain uses TRBV27 and TRBJ1-5; a possible D gene is TRBD1 (5 bases). From germline, CDR1 is MNHEY and CDR2 SMNVEV (reference sequence). The CDR3 loop spans 14 amino acids. V dropped 4 bases and J dropped 3 bases, with 10 bases sitting between them. CDR3: CASSWQGFNQPQHF. CDR3 DNA: TGTGCCAGCAGTTGGCAGGGATTCAATCAGCCCCAGCATTTT.

The chain recombines TRBV7-3 with TRBJ2-2; tentative D call: TRBD1 (5 bases). CDR1 is SGHTA and CDR2 is FQGTGA in the germline V gene. Trimming shortened V by 2 bases and J by 5 bases, and 12 bases separated the two germline ends. This CDR3 contains 15 residues. The CDR3 DNA reads TGTGCCAGCAGCTTAGGCCAGGGTGTTACCGGGGAGCTGTTTTTT. Translated: CASSLGQGVTGELFF.

Only a few counts were recorded for this clonotype. This chain connects TRBV7-9 to TRBJ2-3; D is ambiguous. Deletions cut 5 bases from V and 7 bases from J, with 16 bases between. The CDR3 has 14 residues. Germline CDR1 and CDR2: SEHNR and FQNEAQ (reference sequence). The chain's CDR3 is CASSARSTVNTQYF. DNA of the CDR3: TGTGCCAGCAGCGCAAGATCGACCGTTAATACGCAGTATTTT.